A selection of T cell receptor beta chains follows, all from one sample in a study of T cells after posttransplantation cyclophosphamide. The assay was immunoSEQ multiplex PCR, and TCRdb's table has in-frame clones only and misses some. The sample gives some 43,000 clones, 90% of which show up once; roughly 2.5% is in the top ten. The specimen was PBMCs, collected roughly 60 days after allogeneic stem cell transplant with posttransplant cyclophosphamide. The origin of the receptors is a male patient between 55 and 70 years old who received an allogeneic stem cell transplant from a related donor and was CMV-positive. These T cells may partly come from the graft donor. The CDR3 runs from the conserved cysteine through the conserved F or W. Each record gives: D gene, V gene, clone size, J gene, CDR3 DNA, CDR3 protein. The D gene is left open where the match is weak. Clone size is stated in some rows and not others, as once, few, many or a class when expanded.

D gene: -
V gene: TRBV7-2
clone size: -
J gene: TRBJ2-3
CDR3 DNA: TGTGCCAGCAGCTTTTCGGCGGACTCCCGCACAGATACGCAGTATTTT
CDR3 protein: CASSFSADSRTDTQYF

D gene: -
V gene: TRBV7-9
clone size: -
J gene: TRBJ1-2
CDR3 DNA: TGTGCCAGCAGCTTAGCCGGGGGAGGATCGGCCGGCTACACCTTC
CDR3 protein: CASSLAGGGSAGYTF

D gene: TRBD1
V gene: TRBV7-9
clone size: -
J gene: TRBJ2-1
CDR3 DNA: TGTGCCAGCAGCAAGGACAGGGAACGGGGTGAGCAGTTCTTC
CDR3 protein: CASSKDRERGEQFF

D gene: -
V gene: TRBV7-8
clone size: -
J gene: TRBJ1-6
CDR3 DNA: TGTGCCAGCAGCTTAGACCCGGCGGTCGGCTCGAACTCACCCCTCCACTTT
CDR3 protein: CASSLDPAVGSNSPLHF

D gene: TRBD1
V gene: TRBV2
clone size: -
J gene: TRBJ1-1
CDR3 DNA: TGTGCCAGCAGTGATGGGGGACAGGGAGGGACGGAAGCTTTCTTT
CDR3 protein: CASSDGGQGGTEAFF

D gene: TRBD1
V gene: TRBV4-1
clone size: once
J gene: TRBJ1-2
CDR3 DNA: TGCGCCAGCAGCCAAAAATCTTTAAACCCCCGGGACAGCTATGGCTACACCTTC
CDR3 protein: CASSQKSLNPRDSYGYTF

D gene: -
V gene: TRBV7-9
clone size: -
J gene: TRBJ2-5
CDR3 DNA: TGTGCCAGCAGCTTATACCTAAACGGGGAGACCCAGTACTTC
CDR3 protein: CASSLYLNGETQYF

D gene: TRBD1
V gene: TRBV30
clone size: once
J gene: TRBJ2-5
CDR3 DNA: TGTGCCTGGGCCCGGGACAGGGGCCAAGAGACCCAGTACTTC
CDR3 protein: CAWARDRGQETQYF

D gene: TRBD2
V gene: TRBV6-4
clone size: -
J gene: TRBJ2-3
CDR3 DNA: TGTGCCAGCAGTGACTCGATAGCGGGGGGGCCAGATACGCAGTATTTT
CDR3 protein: CASSDSIAGGPDTQYF

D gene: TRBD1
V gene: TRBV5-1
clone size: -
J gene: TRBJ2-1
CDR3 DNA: TGCGCCAGCAGCCAGGGGGCTTTGGAGAATGAGCAGTTCTTC
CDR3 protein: CASSQGALENEQFF

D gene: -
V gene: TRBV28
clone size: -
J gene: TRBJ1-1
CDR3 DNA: TGTGCCAGCAGCCTCAACACAGGGAGCGCTGAAGCTTTCTTT
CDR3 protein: CASSLNTGSAEAFF

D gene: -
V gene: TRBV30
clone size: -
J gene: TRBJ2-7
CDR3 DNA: TGTGCCTGGAGTCCGGGATGGGCCAACGAGCAGTACTTC
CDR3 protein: CAWSPGWANEQYF

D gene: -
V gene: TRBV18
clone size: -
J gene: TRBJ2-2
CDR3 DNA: TGTGCCAGCTCACCAAGCTCCACCGGGGGCACCGGGGAGCTGTTTTTT
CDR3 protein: CASSPSSTGGTGELFF

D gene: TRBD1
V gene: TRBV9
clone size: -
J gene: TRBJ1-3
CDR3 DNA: TGTGCCTTCGGAGAGGGGTACGACAGGGTTGGAAACACCATATATTTT
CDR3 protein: CAFGEGYDRVGNTIYF

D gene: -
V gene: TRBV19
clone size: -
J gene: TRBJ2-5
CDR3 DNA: TGTGCCAGTAGACAGGGGGGGGAGACCCAGTACTTC
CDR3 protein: CASRQGGETQYF

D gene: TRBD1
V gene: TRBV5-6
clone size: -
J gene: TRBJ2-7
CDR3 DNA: TGTGCCAGCAGCCGAGGAATAGGGACAGCCTCTACGAAGCAGTACTTC
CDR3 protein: CASSRGIGTASTKQYF

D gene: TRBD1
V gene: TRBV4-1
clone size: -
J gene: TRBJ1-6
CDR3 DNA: TGCGCCAGCAGCCAGTTTTGGGACAGTAGTTCACCCCTCCACTTT
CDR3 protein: CASSQFWDSSSPLHF

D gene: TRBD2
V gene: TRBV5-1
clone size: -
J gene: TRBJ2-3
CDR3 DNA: TGCGCCAGCAGCTCCGGACTAGCGGGGGTCGGGACAGATACGCAGTATTTT
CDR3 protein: CASSSGLAGVGTDTQYF

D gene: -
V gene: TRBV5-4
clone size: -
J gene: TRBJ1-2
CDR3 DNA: TGTGCCAGCAGCGACAGGAGTCACTATGGCTACACCTTC
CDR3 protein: CASSDRSHYGYTF

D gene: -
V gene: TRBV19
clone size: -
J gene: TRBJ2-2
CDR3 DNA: TGTGCCAGTAGTATAGACGGGTACGCCGGGGAGCTGTTTTTT
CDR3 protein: CASSIDGYAGELFF